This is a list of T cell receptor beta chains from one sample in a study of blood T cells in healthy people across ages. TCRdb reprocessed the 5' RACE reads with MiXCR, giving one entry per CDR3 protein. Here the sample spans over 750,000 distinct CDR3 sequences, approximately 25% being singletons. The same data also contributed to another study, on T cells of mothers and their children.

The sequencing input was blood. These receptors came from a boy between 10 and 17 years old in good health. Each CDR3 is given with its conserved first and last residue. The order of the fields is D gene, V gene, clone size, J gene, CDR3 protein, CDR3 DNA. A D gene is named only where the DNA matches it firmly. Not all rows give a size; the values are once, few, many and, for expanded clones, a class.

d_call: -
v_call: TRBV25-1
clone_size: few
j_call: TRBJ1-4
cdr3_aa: CASSEPNPWTGEKLLF
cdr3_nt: TGTGCCAGCAGTGAACCGAATCCCTGGACTGGGGAAAAACTGCTTTTT

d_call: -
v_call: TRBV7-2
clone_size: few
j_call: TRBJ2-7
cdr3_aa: CASSLVSGVGYEQYF
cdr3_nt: TGTGCCAGCAGCTTAGTGTCAGGGGTGGGCTACGAGCAGTACTTC

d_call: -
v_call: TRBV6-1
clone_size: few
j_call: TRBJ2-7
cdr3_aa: CASRSFNEQYF
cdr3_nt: TGTGCCAGCAGGTCCTTCAACGAGCAGTACTTC

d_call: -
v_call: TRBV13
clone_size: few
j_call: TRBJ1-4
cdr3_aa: CASSGGMNEKLFF
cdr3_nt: TGTGCCAGCAGCGGGGGGATGAATGAAAAACTGTTTTTT

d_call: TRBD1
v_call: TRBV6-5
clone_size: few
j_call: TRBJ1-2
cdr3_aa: CASSTGDLGYTF
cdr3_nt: TGTGCCAGCTCCACAGGGGATCTTGGCTACACCTTC

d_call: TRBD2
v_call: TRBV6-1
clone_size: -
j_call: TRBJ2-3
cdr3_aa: CASSTGTSGVRDTQYF
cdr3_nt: TGTGCCAGCAGTACCGGGACTAGCGGGGTTAGAGATACGCAGTATTTT

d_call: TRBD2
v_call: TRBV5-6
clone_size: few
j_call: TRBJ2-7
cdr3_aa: CASSRTSENYEQYF
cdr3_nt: TGTGCCAGCAGCCGGACTAGCGAGAACTACGAGCAGTACTTC

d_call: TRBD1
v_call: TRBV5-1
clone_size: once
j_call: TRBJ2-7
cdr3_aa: CASSLGRDSISYEQYF
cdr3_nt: TGCGCCAGCAGCTTGGGCCGGGACAGCATATCCTACGAGCAGTACTTC

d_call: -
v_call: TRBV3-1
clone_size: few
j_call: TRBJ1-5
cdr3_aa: CASSRLGGQPQHF
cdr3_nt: TGTGCCAGCAGCCGTCTGGGAGGGCAGCCCCAGCATTTT

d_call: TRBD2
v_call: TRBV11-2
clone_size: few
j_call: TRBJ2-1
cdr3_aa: CASSLGVERGGDEQFF
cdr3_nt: TGTGCCAGCAGCTTAGGTGTGGAGCGGGGGGGTGATGAGCAGTTCTTC

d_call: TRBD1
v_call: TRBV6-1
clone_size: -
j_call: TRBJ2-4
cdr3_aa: CASMNLFGTGDLDIQYF
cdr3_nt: TGTGCCAGCATGAATCTATTCGGGACAGGGGACCTAGACATTCAGTACTTC

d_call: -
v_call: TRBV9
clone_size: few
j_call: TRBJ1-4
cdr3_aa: CASSPGDNRKLFF
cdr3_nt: TGTGCCAGCAGCCCCGGGGACAATAGAAAACTGTTTTTT

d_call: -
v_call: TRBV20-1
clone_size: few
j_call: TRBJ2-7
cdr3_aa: CSARDVRRGETSEQYF
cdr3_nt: TGCAGTGCTAGGGATGTGAGGAGGGGGGAGACGTCCGAGCAGTACTTC

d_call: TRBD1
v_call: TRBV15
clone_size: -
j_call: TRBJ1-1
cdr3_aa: CATNRGDRGFMVEAFF
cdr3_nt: TGTGCCACCAACCGCGGGGACAGAGGATTCATGGTTGAAGCTTTCTTT

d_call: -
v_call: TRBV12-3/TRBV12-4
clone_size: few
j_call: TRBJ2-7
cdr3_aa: CASSFDNYEQYF
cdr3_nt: TGTGCCAGCAGTTTCGACAACTACGAGCAGTACTTC

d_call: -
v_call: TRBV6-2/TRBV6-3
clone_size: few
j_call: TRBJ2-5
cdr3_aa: CASSYGSLYGETQYF
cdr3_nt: TGTGCCAGCAGTTACGGGAGCCTTTACGGGGAGACCCAGTACTTC

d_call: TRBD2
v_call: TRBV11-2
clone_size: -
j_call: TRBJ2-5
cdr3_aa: CASSQEVLAGRRKTQYF
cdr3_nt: TGTGCCAGCAGCCAAGAGGTACTAGCGGGGAGGAGAAAGACCCAGTACTTC

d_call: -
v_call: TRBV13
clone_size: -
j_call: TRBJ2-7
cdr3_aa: CASSWALIAPEQYF
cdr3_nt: TGTGCCAGCAGCTGGGCCTTAATAGCTCCCGAGCAGTACTTC